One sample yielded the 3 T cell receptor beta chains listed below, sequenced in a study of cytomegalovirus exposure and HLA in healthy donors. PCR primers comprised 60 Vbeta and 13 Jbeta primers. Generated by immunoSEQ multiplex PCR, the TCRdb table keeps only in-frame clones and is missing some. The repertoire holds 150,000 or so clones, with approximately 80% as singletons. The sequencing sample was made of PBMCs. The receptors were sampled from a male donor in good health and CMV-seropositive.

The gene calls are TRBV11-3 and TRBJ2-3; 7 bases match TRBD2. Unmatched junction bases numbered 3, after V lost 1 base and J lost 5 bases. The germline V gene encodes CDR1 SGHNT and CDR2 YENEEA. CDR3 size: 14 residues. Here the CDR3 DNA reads TGTGCCAGCAGCTTAGTAACGGGGGGAGATACGCAGTATTTT. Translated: CASSLVTGGDTQYF.

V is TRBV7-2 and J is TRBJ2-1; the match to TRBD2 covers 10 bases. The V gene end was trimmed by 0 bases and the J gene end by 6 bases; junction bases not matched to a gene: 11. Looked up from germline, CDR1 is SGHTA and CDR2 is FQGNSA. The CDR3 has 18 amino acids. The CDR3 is CASSLASRASGSVNEQFF. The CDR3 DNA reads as TGTGCCAGCAGCTTAGCGTCCCGTGCTAGCGGGAGTGTCAATGAGCAGTTCTTC.

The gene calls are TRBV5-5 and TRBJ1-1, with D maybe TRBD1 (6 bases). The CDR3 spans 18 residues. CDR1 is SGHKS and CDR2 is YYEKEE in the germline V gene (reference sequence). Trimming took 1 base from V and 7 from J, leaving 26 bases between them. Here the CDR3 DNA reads TGTGCCAGCAGCTTGAAGAGGGCGTTACAGGGTGTCTTGAGTGAAGCTTTCTTT. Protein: CASSLKRALQGVLSEAFF. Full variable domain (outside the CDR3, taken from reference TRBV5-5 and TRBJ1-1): DAGVTQSPTHLIKTRGQQVTLRCSPISGHKSVSWYQQVLGQGPQFIFQYYEKEERGRGNFPDRFSARQFPNYSSELNVNALLLGDSALYLCASSLKRALQGVLSEAFFGQGTRLTVV.